Below are 20 T cell receptor beta chains sequenced from a single sample in a study of technical replicates of blood from several donors. Produced via immunoSEQ multiplex PCR; TCRdb's table is partial and in-frame only. The sample has 91,000 or so clones; approximately 95% are singletons. The sample comprised T cells isolated from PBMCs. These receptors were collected from a human donor in good health.

V usage is TRBV6-1 and J usage is TRBJ1-3; tentatively, D is TRBD1 (6 bases). The germline gives CDR1 MNHNS, CDR2 SASEGT. Trimming left V 7 bases short and J 4 bases short, with 17 bases between. This CDR3 comprises 15 residues. CDR3 protein: CASIFGPGEGNTIYF. Here the CDR3 DNA reads TGTGCCAGCATCTTTGGCCCAGGGGAGGGAAACACCATATATTTT.

This chain connects TRBV4-1 to TRBJ2-3; the match to TRBD2 covers 12 bases. Germline values: CDR1 MGHRA, CDR2 YSYEKL. With 4 bases clipped from V and 2 bases from J, the junction kept 1 base outside the gene matches. The CDR3 is 15 residues long. The DNA for the CDR3 is TGCGCCAGCAGCCCTAGCGGGGGGGCCACAGATACGCAGTATTTT. Translated, it gives CASSPSGGATDTQYF.

This clone appeared once. The rearrangement uses TRBV5-1 and TRBJ2-3; the match to TRBD1 covers 7 bases. J gave up 6 bases and V 4 bases, and 23 bases lay outside the gene matches. The CDR3 contains 19 residues. The V gene's germline CDR1 is SGHRS and CDR2 YFSETQ. The CDR3 protein is CASSGHRDSFLIRLDTQYF. The DNA for the CDR3 is TGCGCCAGCAGCGGACACCGGGACAGCTTCTTAATTCGTTTGGATACGCAGTATTTT.

A single count supports this clone. The chain joins TRBV6-1 to TRBJ1-5; D is unclear. Germline CDR1 reads MNHNS; CDR2 reads SASEGT. V was cut by 6 bases and J by 1 base, with 10 bases left in between. The CDR3 loop spans 14 amino acids. The CDR3 DNA sequence: TGTGCCAGCAGCGGAGGTTGGAGCAATCAGCCCCAGCATTTT. Amino acids: CASSGGWSNQPQHF.

The chain joins TRBV5-1 to TRBJ1-2, with a tentative D call TRBD1 (6 bases). With 6 bases removed from V and 7 bases from J, the gap between germline ends came to 25 bases. The CDR3 is 16 residues long. Germline CDR1 is SGHRS and CDR2 is YFSETQ. The CDR3 protein is CASNVRPGHIPLGYTF. DNA for the CDR3: TGCGCCAGCAACGTTCGACCGGGACACATCCCTCTTGGCTACACCTTC.

The chain carries TRBV28 and TRBJ2-7; a weak D match, TRBD1 (6 bases). Germline V gene data show CDR1 as MDHEN and CDR2 as SYDVKM. V was trimmed by 4 bases and J by 1 base, leaving 11 bases between them. The CDR3 sequence is 14 residues long. CDR3 loop: CASSSQGQSYEQYF. CDR3 in DNA: TGTGCCAGCAGTTCTCAGGGACAATCCTACGAGCAGTACTTC.

This sequence joins TRBV6-1 and TRBJ2-2; TRBD2 might be the D (5 bases). Germline loops: CDR1 MNHNS, CDR2 SASEGT. V lost 5 bases and J lost 4, with 11 bases in between. CDR3 size: 14 residues. The CDR3 DNA sequence: TGTGCCAGCAGTAAACCGCGGGCCACCGGGGAGCTGTTTTTT. It codes for CASSKPRATGELFF.

V gene TRBV10-1 combines with J gene TRBJ2-7; maybe TRBD2 (6 bases). This CDR3 region has 17 residues. V was pared by 6 bases and J by 3 bases, with 24 bases between. Germline-derived CDR1 and CDR2 are WNHNN and SYGVQD (reference sequence). CDR3 protein: CASSLDTVGGYYYEQYF. CDR3 in DNA: TGCGCCAGCAGCCTGGACACAGTGGGGGGATATTACTACGAGCAGTACTTC.

This clone appeared a single time. This sequence joins TRBV4-1 and TRBJ2-5, with 7 bases identical to TRBD1. The V gene end was trimmed by 1 base and the J gene end by 4 bases; junction bases not matched to a gene: 12. Per germline, CDR1 MGHRA and CDR2 YSYEKL. The CDR3 runs to 17 residues. CDR3 sequence (DNA): TGCGCCAGCAGCCAAGGCGCACAGGGGATCCCCCGAGAGACCCAGTACTTC. Encoded protein: CASSQGAQGIPRETQYF.

V gene TRBV6-5 combines with J gene TRBJ1-1; D possibly corresponds to TRBD1 (6 bases). Trimming removed 7 bases at V and 0 bases at J, with 9 bases between. There are 13 residues in the CDR3. Germline V CDR1 and CDR2: MNHEY, SVGAGI. CDR3 sequence reads: CASKTGMNTEAFF. In nucleotides, the CDR3 is TGTGCCAGCAAAACAGGGATGAACACTGAAGCTTTCTTT.

V usage is TRBV19 and J usage is TRBJ1-5; D unclear. The CDR3 consists of 14 residues. The germline gives CDR1 LNHDA, CDR2 SQIVND (reference sequence). Trimming removed 1 base from V and 1 base from J, with 5 bases in between. The DNA for the CDR3 is TGTGCCAGTAGTATAGGCGGAAGCAATCAGCCCCAGCATTTT. This encodes CASSIGGSNQPQHF.

This clone occurred once. The chain has TRBV13 and TRBJ2-1; a possible D gene is TRBD1 (5 bases). CDR1 and CDR2 (germline): PRHDT, FYEKMQ (reference sequence). V was trimmed by 0 bases and J by 6 bases, leaving 12 bases between them. CDR3 length equals 15 residues. The DNA of the CDR3 is TGTGCCAGCAGCTTAGGGACAGTAGAATTCAATGAGCAGTTCTTC. The encoded protein is CASSLGTVEFNEQFF.

The CDR3 is CSYSGTETQHF. In nucleotides, the CDR3 is TGCAGTTACTCCGGGACTGAGACCCAGCATTTT. The gene calls are TRBV20-1 and TRBJ1-5; D is perhaps TRBD1 (5 bases). The germline V and J ends were trimmed by 8 bases and 11 bases, with 16 bases remaining between them. This CDR3 spans 11 amino acids. CDR1 is DFQATT and CDR2 is SNEGSKA in the germline V gene (reference sequence).

This chain connects TRBV18 to TRBJ2-7; D call uncertain. Germline loops: CDR1 KGHSH, CDR2 LQKENI. The CDR3 contains 15 residues. The germline V and J ends were trimmed by 0 bases and 0 bases, with 9 bases remaining between them. This chain's CDR3 is CASSPPSLLSYEQYF. The CDR3 nucleotides read TGTGCCAGCTCACCACCATCTCTTCTCTCCTACGAGCAGTACTTC.

This chain connects TRBV5-1 to TRBJ1-1; a possible D gene is TRBD1 (6 bases). The CDR3 has 15 residues. V lost 0 bases and J lost 2, with 11 bases in between. The germline V gene encodes CDR1 SGHRS and CDR2 YFSETQ. The CDR3 DNA sequence: TGCGCCAGCAGCTTGGTGACAGGTCCCAACACTGAAGCTTTCTTT. This sequence encodes CASSLVTGPNTEAFF.

The rearrangement links TRBV4-1 to TRBJ2-7, with D possibly matching TRBD2 (5 bases). The ends were cut back, 3 bases at V and 4 bases at J, with 16 bases in the middle. This CDR3 spans 15 amino acids. CDR1 is MGHRA, CDR2 YSYEKL, per germline. The CDR3 bases are TGCGCCAGCAGCCAGGTTACTAGTGATCGGTACGAGCAGTACTTC. Translated: CASSQVTSDRYEQYF.

This rearrangement joins TRBV9 to TRBJ2-1; the match to TRBD2 covers 10 bases. Germline lookup yields CDR1 SGDLS and CDR2 YYNGEE. The CDR3 covers 16 residues. Unmatched junction bases numbered 7, after V lost 0 bases and J lost 7 bases. CDR3 sequence (DNA): TGTGCCAGCAGCGTAGCCCCCCTAGCGGGAGCGAATGAGCAGTTCTTC. Residues: CASSVAPLAGANEQFF.

This clone has just one count. The rearrangement joins TRBV6-5 to TRBJ1-2; 12 bases line up with TRBD1. The CDR3 runs to 15 residues. Trimming took 6 bases from V and 7 from J; bases not matched to a gene: 9. Germline V gives CDR1 MNHEY, CDR2 SVGAGI. CDR3 sequence: CASSRIGTGGSGYTF. DNA for the CDR3: TGTGCCAGCAGCCGGATTGGGACAGGGGGCTCTGGCTACACCTTC.

This clone was observed a handful of times. This chain joins TRBV7-9 and TRBJ2-7, with 7 positions matching TRBD1. The CDR3 runs to 15 residues. CDR1 and CDR2 from the germline V gene are SEHNR and FQNEAQ (reference sequence). The junction had 7 bases not matched to a gene; V was cut back by 5 bases and J by 0 bases. CDR3 region: CASSPMDRISYEQYF. In DNA form, the CDR3 reads TGTGCCAGCAGCCCAATGGACAGGATCTCCTACGAGCAGTACTTC.

This rearrangement joins TRBV7-9 to TRBJ2-1; D is ambiguous. This CDR3 comprises 13 residues. Deletions cut 5 bases from V and 7 bases from J, with 12 bases between. Germline CDR1 reads SEHNR; CDR2 reads FQNEAQ (reference sequence). As DNA, the CDR3 is TGTGCCAGCAGCCCACGAGCATTTAATGAGCAGTTCTTC. Translating gives CASSPRAFNEQFF.